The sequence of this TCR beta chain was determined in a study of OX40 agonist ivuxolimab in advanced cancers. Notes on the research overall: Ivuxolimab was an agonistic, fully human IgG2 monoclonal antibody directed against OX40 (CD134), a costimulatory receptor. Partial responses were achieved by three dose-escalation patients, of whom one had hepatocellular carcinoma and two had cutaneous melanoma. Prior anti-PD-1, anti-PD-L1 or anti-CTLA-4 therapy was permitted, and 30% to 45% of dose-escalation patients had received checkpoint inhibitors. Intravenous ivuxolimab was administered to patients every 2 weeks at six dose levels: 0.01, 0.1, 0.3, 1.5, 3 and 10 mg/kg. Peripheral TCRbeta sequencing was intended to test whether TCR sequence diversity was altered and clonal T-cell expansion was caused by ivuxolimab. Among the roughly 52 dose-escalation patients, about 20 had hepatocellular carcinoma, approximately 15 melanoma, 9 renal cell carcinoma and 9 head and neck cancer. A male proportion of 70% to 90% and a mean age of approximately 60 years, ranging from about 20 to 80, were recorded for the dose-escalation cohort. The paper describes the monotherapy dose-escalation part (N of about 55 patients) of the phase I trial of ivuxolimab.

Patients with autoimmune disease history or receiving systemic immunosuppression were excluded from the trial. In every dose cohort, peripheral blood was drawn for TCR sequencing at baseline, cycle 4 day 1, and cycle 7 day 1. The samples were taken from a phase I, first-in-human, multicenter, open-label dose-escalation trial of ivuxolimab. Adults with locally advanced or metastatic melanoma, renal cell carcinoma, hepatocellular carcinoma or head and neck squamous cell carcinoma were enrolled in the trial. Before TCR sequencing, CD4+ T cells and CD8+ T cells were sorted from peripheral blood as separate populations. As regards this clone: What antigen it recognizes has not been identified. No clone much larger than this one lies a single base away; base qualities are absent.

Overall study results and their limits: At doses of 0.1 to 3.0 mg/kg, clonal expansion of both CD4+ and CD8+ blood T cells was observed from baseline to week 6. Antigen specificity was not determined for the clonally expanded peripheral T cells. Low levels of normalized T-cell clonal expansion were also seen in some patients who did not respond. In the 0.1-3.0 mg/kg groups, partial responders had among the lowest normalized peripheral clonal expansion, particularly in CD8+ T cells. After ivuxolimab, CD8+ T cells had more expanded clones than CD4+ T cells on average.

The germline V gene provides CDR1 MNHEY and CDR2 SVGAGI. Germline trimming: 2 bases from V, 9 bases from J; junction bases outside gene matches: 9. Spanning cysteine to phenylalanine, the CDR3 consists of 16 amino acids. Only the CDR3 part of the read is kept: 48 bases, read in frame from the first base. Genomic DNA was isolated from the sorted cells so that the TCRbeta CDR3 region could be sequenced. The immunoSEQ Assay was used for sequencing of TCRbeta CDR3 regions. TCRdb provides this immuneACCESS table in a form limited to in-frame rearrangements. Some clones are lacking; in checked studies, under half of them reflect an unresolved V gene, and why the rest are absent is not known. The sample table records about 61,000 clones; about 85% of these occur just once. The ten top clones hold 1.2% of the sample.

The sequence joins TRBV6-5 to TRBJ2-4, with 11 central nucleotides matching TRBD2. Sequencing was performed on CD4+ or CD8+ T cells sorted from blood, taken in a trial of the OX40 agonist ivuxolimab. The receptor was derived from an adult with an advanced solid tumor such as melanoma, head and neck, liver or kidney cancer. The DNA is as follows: TGTGCCAGCAGTTACGCGATTACTAGCGGGGGTCGCATTCAGTACTTC. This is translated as CASSYAITSGGRIQYF.